These 27 T cell receptor beta chains share one sample of origin, sequenced in a study of blood T cells in healthy people across ages. PCR was performed a second time for about 7 to 11 cycles using a sample-barcoded 5' primer and a J-beta primer mix. TCRdb recomputed calls from the 5' RACE reads with MiXCR, one row per CDR3 protein. The data contain about 580,000 distinct CDR3 sequences, under 55% of them singletons. The sequenced sample was blood. These receptor sequences come from a man of 80 years or more in good health.

This clonotype came up once. This chain links TRBV29-1 with TRBJ2-7; 8 nucleotides line up with TRBD1. CDR1 and CDR2 (germline): SQVTM, ANQGSEA. V dropped 4 bases and J dropped 2; count of bases not matched to a gene: 10. The CDR3 is 15 amino acids. The CDR3 DNA sequence: TGCAGCGTTGGGCCGACAGGGGCCCTGGCCTACGAGCAGTACTTC. This codes for CSVGPTGALAYEQYF.

With respect to this clonotype: One end of the junction does not line up with germline, which may come from a read error. This rearrangement joins TRBV6-5 to TRBJ2-5, with D possibly called TRBD1 or TRBD2 (5 bases each). CDR3 length: 14 amino acids. Per the germline V gene, CDR1 is MNHEY and CDR2 is SVGAGI. The CDR3 bases are TGTGCCGGCAGTTACTCGGGGCACCAAGAGACCCAGTACTTC. Translated: CAGSYSGHQETQYF.

The V gene is TRBV14, the J gene TRBJ1-6; D is unclear. V lost 1 base to trimming and J lost 8 bases, with 3 bases between them. This CDR3 comprises 12 residues. Germline values: CDR1 SGHDN, CDR2 FVKESK. The CDR3 DNA is TGTGCCAGCAGCCAAGGGGATTCACCCCTCCACTTT. It specifies CASSQGDSPLHF.

This clonotype was seen more than once but under ten times. V and J are TRBV29-1 and TRBJ1-2; the match to TRBD1 covers 9 bases. The trim removed 4 bases at V and 2 bases at J, leaving 11 bases unmatched. This CDR3 contains 16 residues. The germline V gene has CDR1 SQVTM and CDR2 ANQGSEA. The CDR3 loop reads CSVATGGGGDNYGYTF. CDR3 DNA sequence: TGCAGCGTTGCAACAGGGGGCGGCGGTGACAACTATGGCTACACCTTC.

This clonotype has just one count. The chain carries TRBV6-5 and TRBJ2-4; 8 positions match TRBD2. Germline trimming cut 0 bases from V and 2 bases from J; bases unmatched to any gene: 6. The CDR3 is 17 residues long. From germline, CDR1 is MNHEY and CDR2 SVGAGI. The CDR3 region is CASSYSGVAGSKNIQYF. CDR3 nucleotides: TGTGCCAGCAGTTACTCGGGGGTAGCGGGGTCCAAAAACATTCAGTACTTC.

In this sample, this clonotype turned up many times. The gene calls are TRBV7-2 and TRBJ1-1; no definite D call. Per the germline V gene, CDR1 is SGHTA and CDR2 is FQGNSA. Deletions cut 5 bases from V and 2 bases from J, with 9 bases between. CDR3 length equals 13 residues. This CDR3 reads CASSPGRNTEAFF. The CDR3 nucleotides read TGTGCCAGCAGCCCCGGACGTAACACTGAAGCTTTCTTT.

The V and J genes are TRBV2 and TRBJ2-5, with TRBD2 as a possible D gene (6 bases). Deletions cut 2 bases from V and 11 bases from J, with 18 bases between. The CDR3 covers 14 residues. CDR1 and CDR2 from the germline V gene are SNHLY and FYNNEI. The CDR3 here is CASSELLGGREQYF. Written as DNA, the CDR3 is TGTGCCAGCAGTGAACTTCTTGGGGGGAGAGAGCAGTACTTC.

This clonotype was counted between two and nine times. The V call is TRBV7-9, the J call TRBJ2-4; the D gene is possibly TRBD2 (5 bases). The V end was cut by 3 bases, the J end by 5 bases, with 8 bases between. This CDR3 is 13 amino acids long. CDR1 is SEHNR and CDR2 is FQNEAQ in the germline V gene (reference sequence). The CDR3 sequence: CASSLNGENIQYF. CDR3 coding DNA: TGTGCCAGCAGCTTGAACGGGGAAAACATTCAGTACTTC.

Only a few counts were recorded for this clonotype. It may be a read error: a sequence one base away is much more abundant. The chain uses TRBV6-6 and TRBJ2-1; D may be TRBD1 (7 bases). Germline lookup yields CDR1 MNHNY and CDR2 SVGAGI (reference sequence). The ends were cut back, 6 bases at V and 7 bases at J, with 10 bases in the middle. The CDR3 is 12 amino acids. As DNA, the CDR3 is TGTGCCAGCAGGTCAGGGGGGAATGAGCAGTTCTTC. Amino acid sequence: CASRSGGNEQFF.

The table lists this clonotype with a few counts. CDR3 region: CSVEDSSGGPQFF. In nucleotides, the CDR3 is TGCAGCGTTGAAGATTCTAGCGGGGGGCCCCAGTTCTTC. The rearrangement links TRBV29-1 to TRBJ2-1, with 11 bases matching TRBD2. Germline V gives CDR1 SQVTM, CDR2 ANQGSEA. The CDR3 is 13 amino acids. The junction had 5 bases not matched to a gene; V was cut back by 0 bases and J by 13 bases.

The table lists this clonotype with many counts. The rearrangement joins TRBV6-5 to TRBJ2-7; D not resolved. This CDR3 is built from 14 residues. Germline-derived CDR1 and CDR2 are MNHEY and SVGAGI. Trimming left V 2 bases short and J 5 bases short, with 13 bases between. The CDR3: CASSYDGAGNEQYF. As DNA, the CDR3 is TGTGCCAGCAGTTACGACGGCGCTGGGAACGAGCAGTACTTC.

The V call is TRBV6-5, the J call TRBJ2-3, with unresolved D. This CDR3 has 13 amino acids. In germline, CDR1 is MNHEY, CDR2 SVGAGI. V dropped 8 bases and J dropped 6 bases, with 15 bases sitting between them. The CDR3 loop is CASVEVVGDTQYF. The CDR3 coding sequence is TGTGCCAGCGTAGAAGTCGTGGGGGATACGCAGTATTTT.

V gene TRBV20-1 combines with J gene TRBJ2-1; D unclear. The CDR3 has 13 residues. Germline V lookup: CDR1 DFQATT, CDR2 SNEGSKA (reference sequence). Trimming removed 6 bases from V and 6 bases from J, with 15 bases in between. The CDR3 DNA reads TGCAGTGCACTAAGACGGAACAGCAATGAGCAGTTCTTC. This translates into CSALRRNSNEQFF.

The V and J genes are TRBV10-3 and TRBJ2-4; 14 positions agree with TRBD2. Germline loops: CDR1 ENHRY, CDR2 SYGVKD. There are 14 residues in the CDR3. The trim removed 11 bases at V and 5 bases at J, leaving 5 bases unmatched. As DNA, the CDR3 is TGTGCCGCCAGACTAGCGGGAGGGGAAAACATTCAGTACTTC. It codes for CAARLAGGENIQYF.

CDR3 sequence: CASSPEVDYGYTF. The CDR3 coding sequence is TGTGCCAGCTCACCAGAAGTGGACTATGGCTACACCTTC. V and J are TRBV18 and TRBJ1-2; D is unresolved. The CDR3 runs 13 residues. V lost 2 bases and J lost 3, with 7 bases in between. The germline V gene encodes CDR1 KGHSH and CDR2 LQKENI. Based on the CDR3 plus reference TRBV18 and TRBJ1-2, the full variable domain is NAGVMQNPRHLVRRRGQEARLRCSPMKGHSHVYWYRQLPEEGLKFMVYLQKENIIDESGMPKERFSAEFPKEGPSILRIQQVVRGDSAAYFCASSPEVDYGYTFGSGTRLTVV.

This clonotype has only a few counts. The V call is TRBV2, the J call TRBJ2-7, with 9 bases identical to TRBD1. This CDR3 comprises 15 residues. CDR1 is SNHLY and CDR2 is FYNNEI in the germline V gene. The ends lost 6 bases at V and 7 bases at J; junction bases unmatched: 13. CDR3 DNA sequence: TGTGCCAGCAGCGCCCCGACAGGGGGATCGGGGGAGCAGTACTTC. It codes for CASSAPTGGSGEQYF.

V is TRBV25-1 and J is TRBJ1-2; D is perhaps TRBD1 (6 bases). CDR1 and CDR2 (germline): MGHDK, SYGVNS. The CDR3 length is 17 residues. The V end was cut by 6 bases, the J end by 7 bases, with 27 bases between. This chain's CDR3 is CASSSRGQWQGGCGYTF. The DNA for the CDR3 is TGTGCCAGCAGCTCCAGGGGCCAGTGGCAGGGCGGCTGTGGCTACACCTTC.

The V and J genes are TRBV7-6 and TRBJ2-1; 10 bases agree with TRBD2. This CDR3 spans 15 amino acids. V shed 4 bases, J shed 4 bases, and the junction held 4 bases outside the gene matches. CDR1 and CDR2 from the germline V gene are SGHVS and FNYEAQ. This CDR3 reads CASSSYSGRYNEQFF. In nucleotides, the CDR3 is TGTGCCAGCAGCTCCTATAGCGGGAGGTACAATGAGCAGTTCTTC.

There are a few counts of this clonotype. This sequence joins TRBV12-3 or TRBV12-4 and TRBJ1-2; 7 bases are shared with TRBD1. Trimming removed 5 bases from V and 8 bases from J; junction bases left unmatched: 8. The CDR3 sequence is 13 residues long. This chain's CDR3 is CASSHSATGGYTF. The CDR3 region has the DNA TGTGCCAGCAGTCACTCCGCGACAGGGGGCTACACCTTC.

The chain joins TRBV20-1 to TRBJ2-7, with 8 bases lining up with TRBD2. CDR3 length: 15 residues. The germline CDR1 and CDR2 sequences are DFQATT and SNEGSKA (reference sequence). V trimming: 6 bases; J trimming: 0 bases; junction bases outside the gene matches: 10. In DNA form, the CDR3 reads TGCAGTGCCCATAGGCCTAGCGGGTACTCCTACGAGCAGTACTTC. This sequence encodes CSAHRPSGYSYEQYF.

The CDR3 reads CASSLARMGGTQYF. Written as DNA, the CDR3 is TGTGCCAGCAGCTTAGCCCGGATGGGGGGAACCCAGTACTTC. The chain employs TRBV7-9 and TRBJ2-7; a possible D gene is TRBD2 (6 bases). The CDR3 covers 14 residues. Per the germline V gene, CDR1 is SEHNR and CDR2 is FQNEAQ (reference sequence). V was trimmed by 0 bases and J by 10 bases, leaving 16 bases between them. Full variable domain (rest looked up from reference TRBV7-9 and TRBJ2-7): DTGVSQNPRHKITKRGQNVTFRCDPISEHNRLYWYRQTLGQGPEFLTYFQNEAQLEKSRLLSDRFSAERPKGSFSTLEIQRTEQGDSAMYLCASSLARMGGTQYFGPGTRLTVT.

In its sample, this clonotype was seen a few times. J is TRBJ2-7 and V is TRBV20-1; D is uncertain. This CDR3 comprises 14 residues. Germline V gene lookup returns CDR1 DFQATT and CDR2 SNEGSKA (reference sequence). V lost 3 bases, J lost 0 bases, and 12 bases lay in between. The CDR3 DNA follows: TGCAGTGCTAGCCGTGGCCCAAGCTCCTACGAGCAGTACTTC. Translation: CSASRGPSSYEQYF.

The chain carries TRBV5-1 and TRBJ2-1, with TRBD2 identical over 11 bases. With 4 bases clipped from V and 5 bases from J, the junction kept 5 bases outside the gene matches. CDR1 and CDR2 (germline): SGHRS, YFSETQ. The CDR3 has 15 amino acids. The CDR3 DNA follows: TGCGCCAGCAGCCGACTAGCGGGGACGAACAATGAGCAGTTCTTC. This translates into CASSRLAGTNNEQFF.

V and J are TRBV20-1 and TRBJ2-7, with TRBD2 as a possible D gene (6 bases). CDR1 is DFQATT, CDR2 SNEGSKA, per germline (reference sequence). Trimming cost V 5 bases and J 7 bases, with 15 bases left between them. The CDR3 totals 12 residues. The CDR3 coding sequence is TGCAGTGCTCAAACGGGACTCGGGGAGCAGTACTTC. Its translation is CSAQTGLGEQYF.

The chain couples TRBV20-1 to TRBJ2-4; D gene unclear. CDR3 length: 14 residues. V was trimmed by 6 bases and J by 0 bases, leaving 12 bases between them. Looked up from germline, CDR1 is DFQATT and CDR2 is SNEGSKA (reference sequence). The CDR3: CSAPIYPAKNIQYF. CDR3 in DNA: TGCAGTGCCCCGATTTATCCAGCCAAAAACATTCAGTACTTC.

CDR3 in amino acids: CASSQVVAYEQFF. In DNA, the CDR3 is TGTGCCAGCAGCCAAGTTGTGGCGTATGAGCAGTTCTTC. V usage is TRBV3-1 and J usage is TRBJ2-1; D gene uncertain. V lost 1 base and J lost 8, with 9 bases in between. Germline CDR1 is LGHDT and CDR2 is YNNKEL (reference sequence). The CDR3 consists of 13 residues.

This clonotype showed up just a few times. The chain employs TRBV6-6 and TRBJ1-6; no clear D gene. The CDR3 sequence is 14 residues long. The ends were cut back, 0 bases at V and 8 bases at J, with 8 bases in the middle. Looked up from germline, CDR1 is MNHNY and CDR2 is SVGAGI (reference sequence). CDR3 DNA: TGTGCCAGCAGTTACTCGAACCAGGATTCACCCCTCCACTTT. Translated: CASSYSNQDSPLHF.